A selection of T cell receptor beta chains follows, all from one sample in a study of T-cell memory formation after mild COVID-19. TCRdb re-derived calls from the 5' RACE reads in MiXCR, one entry per CDR3 protein. The sample contains 95,000 to 120,000 distinct CDR3 sequences, over 15% of which appear only once. Sequencing was performed on PBMCs or a T cell subset sorted from them (not recorded which). Receptors originate from a man younger than 35 who had mild COVID-19 (a few samples of this study predate the infection). Cell type and time point are not known. The CDR3 runs from the conserved cysteine through the conserved F or W. D genes are given only for firm matches. Size is omitted from some rows. Given values are once, few, many or a class for expanded clones.

v_gene	abundance	j_gene	d_gene	CDR3nt	CDR3aa
TRBV11-1	NA	TRBJ2-2	TRBD2	TGTGCCAGCAGCTTAGCTAGCGGGGGAGCTTATTTCGGGGAGCTGTTTTTT	CASSLASGGAYFGELFF
TRBV12-3/TRBV12-4	many	TRBJ2-5	NA	TGTGCCAGCAGTTTGCCCCAGGGGTTTGAGACCCAGTACTTC	CASSLPQGFETQYF
TRBV12-3/TRBV12-4	few	TRBJ2-4	NA	TGTGCCAGCAGTTTAATCTTAGCCAAAAACATTCAGTACTTC	CASSLILAKNIQYF
TRBV5-1	NA	TRBJ2-7	TRBD1	TGCGCCAGCAGCTTGGAGACAGGGTATCCCTACGAGCAGTACTTC	CASSLETGYPYEQYF
TRBV6-4	NA	TRBJ2-3	NA	TGTGCCAGCAGTGTCAACAGGGCAGATACGCAGTATTTT	CASSVNRADTQYF
TRBV7-7	NA	TRBJ2-3	NA	TGTGCTAGCAGCTTAGTCGCCGGGAATCCAGATACGCAGTATTTT	CASSLVAGNPDTQYF
TRBV4-3	many	TRBJ2-7	TRBD2	TGCGCCAGCAGCCCCTCGCTTGCTAGCGGGGCCTACGAGCAGTACTTC	CASSPSLASGAYEQYF
TRBV28	NA	TRBJ1-2	TRBD1	TGTGCCACCGAGACAGGGGGTTTTGGCTACACCTTC	CATETGGFGYTF
TRBV12-3/TRBV12-4	few	TRBJ1-4	NA	TGTGCCAGCAGTTTAGTGGGTCGTGGAGAAAAACTGTTTTTT	CASSLVGRGEKLFF
TRBV12-3/TRBV12-4	NA	TRBJ1-6	TRBD1	TGTGCCAGCAGTCGCGGGGGACAGGGGCTCGGGGGGTCACCCCTCCACTTT	CASSRGGQGLGGSPLHF
TRBV18	few	TRBJ2-7	NA	TGTGCCAGCTCACAAAGGCAGGGGTGGAGTCGCGAGCAGTACTTC	CASSQRQGWSREQYF
TRBV12-3/TRBV12-4	NA	TRBJ2-5	NA	TGTGCCAGCACCCCCCAGCTACAAGAGACCCAGTACTTC	CASTPQLQETQYF
TRBV15	few	TRBJ1-4	TRBD1	TGTGCCACCAGCGGACAGGGTTGGGAAAAACTGTTTTTT	CATSGQGWEKLFF
TRBV9	few	TRBJ2-3	NA	TGTGCCAGCAGCGTACGGCGCGGGGTAGATACGCAGTATTTT	CASSVRRGVDTQYF
TRBV6-6	NA	TRBJ1-5	NA	TGTGCCAGCAGACCAACGGACTTCGGAGGTAGCAATCAGCCCCAGCATTTT	CASRPTDFGGSNQPQHF
TRBV20-1	many	TRBJ1-1	NA	TGCAGTGCCCTAGGGGGGAACACTGAAGCTTTCTTT	CSALGGNTEAFF
TRBV5-6	NA	TRBJ1-1	NA	TGTGCCAGCAGCCCACGGTCTTGGAACACTGAAGCTTTCTTT	CASSPRSWNTEAFF
TRBV10-3	NA	TRBJ1-4	TRBD1	TGTGCCATCAGGGGACAGGGACAGGAAAAACTGTTTTTT	CAIRGQGQEKLFF
TRBV12-3/TRBV12-4	NA	TRBJ2-5	TRBD2	TGTGCCAGCGGTAGCGGGGGGAGTCGGGAGACCCAGTACTTC	CASGSGGSRETQYF
TRBV5-1	NA	TRBJ2-2	NA	TGCGCCAGCAGCTTGGATTTTATCAACACCGGGGAGCTGTTTTTT	CASSLDFINTGELFF
TRBV29-1	NA	TRBJ2-3	NA	TGCAGCGTTGGTATGTTGCAGGGCACAGATACGCAGTATTTT	CSVGMLQGTDTQYF
TRBV11-2	many	TRBJ1-5	NA	TGTGCCAGCAGCTTAGGGGTCGGCGGGAGCAATCAGCCCCAGCATTTT	CASSLGVGGSNQPQHF
TRBV11-2	few	TRBJ2-5	NA	TGTGCCAGCAGCTTAGATCAGGCGATCAGTCGCTCGTGGCAAGAGACCCAGTACTTC	CASSLDQAISRSWQETQYF
TRBV5-1	few	TRBJ1-5	NA	TGCGCCAGCAGCTTGACGGGACGAGACAATCAGCCCCAGCATTTT	CASSLTGRDNQPQHF
TRBV6-5	NA	TRBJ1-4	NA	TGTGCCAGCAGTCAATTCGACTGGGACACTTCTAATGAAAAACTGTTTTTT	CASSQFDWDTSNEKLFF
TRBV3-1	few	TRBJ2-5	TRBD1	TGTGCCAGCACGGGCTCGGACAGGCGGACCCAGTACTTC	CASTGSDRRTQYF
TRBV7-2	few	TRBJ2-1	NA	TGTGCCAGCAGCATTAACACAAACTCCTACAATGAGCAGTTCTTC	CASSINTNSYNEQFF
TRBV6-6	NA	TRBJ2-5	NA	TGTGCCAGCAGCCAGGGCAGGGTTGAGACCCAGTACTTC	CASSQGRVETQYF
TRBV4-1	few	TRBJ1-6	TRBD1	TGCGCCAGCAGCCCACAGGGGGGGGGAAATTCACCCCTCCACTTT	CASSPQGGGNSPLHF
TRBV5-1	NA	TRBJ1-1	NA	TGCGCCAGCAGCTTGACACCGAACACTGAAGCTTTCTTT	CASSLTPNTEAFF
TRBV7-9	many	TRBJ2-2	NA	TGTGCCAGCAGCCACCGGGTCCCCACCGGGGAGCTGTTTTTT	CASSHRVPTGELFF
TRBV6-5	few	TRBJ2-7	NA	TGTGCCAGCAGTTACTCGGAGCTAGGGGGGACCTACGAGCAGTACTTC	CASSYSELGGTYEQYF
TRBV12-3/TRBV12-4	few	TRBJ2-5	TRBD2	TGTGCCAGCCGCGGGGGGGCAGAGACCCAGTACTTC	CASRGGAETQYF